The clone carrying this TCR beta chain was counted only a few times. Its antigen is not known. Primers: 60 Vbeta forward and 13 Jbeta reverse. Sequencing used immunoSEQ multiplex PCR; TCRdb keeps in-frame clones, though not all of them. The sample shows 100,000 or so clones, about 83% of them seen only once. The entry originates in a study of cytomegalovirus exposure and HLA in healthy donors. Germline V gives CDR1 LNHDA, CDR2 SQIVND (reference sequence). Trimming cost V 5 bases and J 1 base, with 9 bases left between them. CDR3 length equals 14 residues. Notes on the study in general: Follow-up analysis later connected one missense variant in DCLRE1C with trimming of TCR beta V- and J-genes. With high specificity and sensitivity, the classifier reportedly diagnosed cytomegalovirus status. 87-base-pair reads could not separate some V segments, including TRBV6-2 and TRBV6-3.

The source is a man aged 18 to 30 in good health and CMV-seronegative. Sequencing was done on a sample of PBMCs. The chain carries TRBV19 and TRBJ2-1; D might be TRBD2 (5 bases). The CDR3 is CASSLRGSYNEQFF. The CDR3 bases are TGTGCCAGTAGTCTACGGGGATCCTACAATGAGCAGTTCTTC.